This T cell receptor (beta chain) is drawn from a study of blood T cell repertoires in COVID-19. Seattle's enrolled individuals joined amid active infection and were then monitored longitudinally. Only in-frame clones appear in the TCRdb table, and some are missing; sequencing was by immunoSEQ multiplex PCR. The table records about 360,000 clones, 80% to 90% of them present only once. This clone was seen only a few times. Germline V gene lookup returns CDR1 SNHLY and CDR2 FYNNEI. Trimming removed 4 bases at V and 4 bases at J, with 13 bases between. The CDR3 totals 14 residues. The sequenced sample consisted of peripheral blood. The source is a woman aged 55-75 years with COVID-19, enrolled during active disease. The V gene is TRBV2, the J gene TRBJ1-2; no clear D gene. The CDR3 DNA follows: TGTGCCAGCAGTGTGCGGGGAAACCTCTATGGCTACACCTTC. Translating gives CASSVRGNLYGYTF.